This T cell receptor (beta chain) was identified in a study of T cells in Graves' hyperthyroidism and ophthalmopathy. Study-wide context: The authors collected peripheral blood at initial diagnosis, before any treatment.

When ophthalmopathy did not progress within 18 months, Graves' hyperthyroidism was considered stable. Diagnosis of hyperthyroidism was new in patients aged 18 to 65, and its duration was under 2 months. Lactation, pregnancy, other autoimmune disease or uncontrolled infection led to exclusion of patients. There are a few counts of this clonotype. RNA transcripts provided the source from which TCR beta CDR3 regions were amplified. TCR CDR3 underwent first-round RT-PCR with the HTBI primer set. MiXCR was run by TCRdb on the multiplex PCR reads, yielding one entry per CDR3 protein. Of under 400,000 distinct CDR3 sequences in the sample, around a sixth are singletons; the top ten hold less than 65%. This TCR was recovered from a woman aged 50 to 60 with Graves' hyperthyroidism. Material: blood.

The CDR3 DNA reads TGTGCCAGCAGAAAGACAGGGGGCACAGATACGCAGTATTTT. It is translated as CASRKTGGTDTQYF. This chain joins TRBV12-3 or TRBV12-4 and TRBJ2-3, with TRBD1 matching over 8 bases. J gave up 1 base and V 6 bases, and 3 bases lay outside the gene matches. The CDR3 sequence is 14 residues long.